The rows below give T cell receptor beta chains drawn from one sample of a study of control samples from healthy donors and cancer patients. The table came from immunoSEQ multiplex PCR; TCRdb's copy has only in-frame clones and leaves some out. This sample has around 50,000 clones; around 93% occur once, and the top ten carry about 0.91%. Sequencing was performed on PBMCs. The receptors were gathered from a young man with colorectal cancer. The CDR3 runs from the conserved cysteine through the conserved F or W. A D gene is named only where the DNA matches it firmly. A row's size may be missing; if present it is once, few, many or a size class.

J gene	clone size	V gene	D gene	CDR3 protein	CDR3 DNA
TRBJ1-2	-	TRBV29-1	-	CSVPPAGYTF	TGCAGCGTTCCCCCAGCTGGCTACACCTTC
TRBJ2-3	-	TRBV7-9	TRBD2	CASSLRGTSGGDGDTQYF	TGTGCCAGCAGCCTCAGAGGGACTAGCGGGGGGGACGGAGATACGCAGTATTTT
TRBJ1-2	-	TRBV10-3	-	CAISGGGEGRDGYTF	TGTGCCATCAGTGGGGGGGGCGAAGGTCGGGATGGCTACACCTTC
TRBJ1-1	-	TRBV10-3	-	CAISESGGNAEAFF	TGTGCCATCAGTGAGAGTGGTGGGAACGCTGAAGCTTTCTTT
TRBJ2-1	-	TRBV4-1	-	CASSPALRPRHFF	TGCGCCAGCAGCCCTGCCCTTAGGCCCCGCCACTTCTTC
TRBJ1-5	-	TRBV7-9	-	CASSLGGGGNQPQHF	TGTGCCAGCAGCTTAGGGGGAGGTGGCAATCAGCCCCAGCATTTT
TRBJ1-5	-	TRBV7-8	-	CASSSYRDQPQHF	TGTGCCAGCAGCTCGTACAGGGATCAGCCCCAGCATTTT
TRBJ2-5	-	TRBV24-1	-	CATSDSESQYF	TGTGCCACCAGTGATTCAGAGAGCCAGTACTTC
TRBJ1-2	-	TRBV18	-	CASSPNTGQFSNYGYTF	TGTGCCAGCTCACCGAATACAGGACAGTTTTCTAACTATGGCTACACCTTC
TRBJ2-2	once	TRBV6-2/TRBV6-3	-	CASSYSWGELFF	TGTGCCAGCAGTTACTCGTGGGGGGAGCTGTTTTTT
TRBJ1-2	-	TRBV5-1	-	CASSRTGDYGYTF	TGCGCCAGCAGCCGTACAGGAGATTACGGCTACACCTTC
TRBJ1-2	-	TRBV5-6	-	CASSLSWDRGYTF	TGTGCCAGCAGCTTGAGCTGGGACCGAGGCTACACCTTC
TRBJ2-1	-	TRBV5-4	TRBD1	CASSFTGTGDYNEQFF	TGTGCCAGCAGCTTTACCGGGACAGGGGATTACAATGAGCAGTTCTTC
TRBJ1-3	-	TRBV9	-	CASSPRGAGNTIYF	TGTGCCAGCAGCCCCCGGGGGGCTGGAAACACCATATATTTT
TRBJ2-4	-	TRBV11-2	-	CASSLGPGNIQYF	TGTGCCAGCAGCTTAGGACCTGGGAACATTCAGTACTTC
TRBJ2-5	-	TRBV24-1	-	CATSDYGEETQYF	TGTGCCACCAGTGATTACGGGGAGGAGACCCAGTACTTC
TRBJ1-5	-	TRBV27	-	CASSLSGYSFQPQHF	TGTGCCAGCAGTTTATCCGGGTATAGCTTCCAGCCCCAGCATTTT
TRBJ1-5	few	TRBV30	-	CAWSPQGQPQHF	TGTGCCTGGAGTCCCCAGGGTCAGCCCCAGCATTTT
TRBJ1-5	once	TRBV7-2	-	CASSLGWGNQPQHF	TGTGCCAGCAGCTTAGGGTGGGGAAATCAGCCCCAGCATTTT
TRBJ1-1	-	TRBV28	TRBD1	CASSIRTGGVEAFF	TGTGCCAGCAGTATCCGGACAGGGGGGGTTGAAGCTTTCTTT
TRBJ1-1	-	TRBV19	-	CASSLQGRGTEAFF	TGTGCCAGTAGCCTACAGGGAAGGGGAACTGAAGCTTTCTTT
TRBJ1-6	once	TRBV9	TRBD1	CASSVGDRGLHF	TGTGCCAGCAGCGTAGGAGACAGGGGGCTCCACTTT
TRBJ2-5	-	TRBV4-3	-	CASSQDRQETQYF	TGCGCCAGCAGCCAAGACAGACAAGAGACCCAGTACTTC
TRBJ1-5	once	TRBV19	-	CATAGARDQPQHF	TGTGCCACCGCCGGGGCGAGGGATCAGCCCCAGCATTTT
TRBJ2-1	-	TRBV11-3	-	CASSFSGNNEQFF	TGTGCCAGCAGCTTTTCTGGCAACAATGAGCAGTTCTTC
TRBJ1-5	-	TRBV5-5	-	CASSLRGRNQPQHF	TGTGCCAGCAGCTTGAGGGGTAGGAATCAGCCCCAGCATTTT
TRBJ1-2	-	TRBV5-5	TRBD1	CASSQQGYYGYTF	TGTGCCAGCAGCCAACAGGGGTACTATGGCTACACCTTC
TRBJ1-1	-	TRBV7-9	TRBD1	CASSLDPGGRTEAFF	TGTGCCAGCAGCTTAGATCCAGGGGGTAGGACTGAAGCTTTCTTT
TRBJ1-1	-	TRBV3-1/TRBV3-2	TRBD1	CASSPTGEGKAFF	TGTGCCAGCAGTCCGACAGGGGAAGGTAAAGCTTTCTTT
TRBJ1-1	-	TRBV19	-	CASTPIGMNTEAFF	TGTGCCAGTACCCCCATTGGCATGAACACTGAAGCTTTCTTT
TRBJ1-1	-	TRBV5-4	-	CASEDRTNTEAFF	TGTGCCAGCGAAGACAGGACGAACACTGAAGCTTTCTTT
TRBJ2-3	-	TRBV5-1	TRBD1	CASSTRDRGDTQYF	TGCGCCAGCAGCACCCGGGACAGGGGAGATACGCAGTATTTT
TRBJ2-1	few	TRBV30	-	CAWTVSSYNEQFF	TGTGCCTGGACAGTTTCTTCCTACAATGAGCAGTTCTTC
TRBJ2-2	-	TRBV9	-	CASSVAGGGNTGELFF	TGTGCCAGCAGCGTAGCAGGGGGAGGGAACACCGGGGAGCTGTTTTTT
TRBJ1-2	once	TRBV9	TRBD1	CASSVAETGGYTF	TGTGCCAGCAGCGTAGCCGAGACAGGGGGCTACACCTTC
TRBJ1-2	once	TRBV2	-	CASSVGQIGSVRDYTF	TGTGCCAGCAGTGTTGGGCAGATCGGGTCAGTAAGGGACTACACCTTC
TRBJ1-2	-	TRBV11-2	-	CASSPFREPSAYGYTF	TGTGCCAGCAGCCCTTTCAGGGAGCCTTCCGCGTATGGCTACACCTTC
TRBJ1-4	once	TRBV19	-	CASSVRHLTNEKLFF	TGTGCCAGTAGCGTTCGACACTTAACTAATGAAAAACTGTTTTTT
TRBJ2-6	-	TRBV6-5	-	CASNEGTSGANVLTF	TGTGCCAGCAACGAGGGGACTTCTGGGGCCAACGTCCTGACTTTC
TRBJ2-2	once	TRBV6-5	-	CASSYAARFQELFF	TGTGCCAGCAGTTACGCGGCTCGATTTCAGGAGCTGTTTTTT
TRBJ2-1	-	TRBV19	-	CASSTRTEGYNEQFF	TGTGCCAGTAGTACGAGGACAGAGGGATACAATGAGCAGTTCTTC
TRBJ2-1	few	TRBV5-5	TRBD2	CASSTSPGLAGRYYNEQFF	TGTGCCAGCAGCACCTCACCGGGACTAGCGGGGAGATACTACAATGAGCAGTTCTTC
TRBJ1-2	-	TRBV6-5	-	CASSYSGGPYGYTF	TGTGCCAGCAGTTACTCCGGCGGACCCTATGGCTACACCTTC
TRBJ2-2	-	TRBV24-1	-	CATSDIRSTGELFF	TGTGCCACCAGTGATATTCGGAGCACCGGGGAGCTGTTTTTT
TRBJ2-3	-	TRBV30	TRBD1	CAWSVQGSTDTQYF	TGTGCCTGGAGTGTACAGGGGAGCACAGATACGCAGTATTTT
TRBJ2-1	-	TRBV4-1	-	CASSRRPSWENNEQFF	TGCGCCAGCAGCCGACGCCCTTCTTGGGAGAACAATGAGCAGTTCTTC
TRBJ2-1	once	TRBV6-2/TRBV6-3	-	CASSLHIEGEQFF	TGTGCCAGCAGTCTGCATATTGAGGGTGAGCAGTTCTTC
TRBJ1-1	-	TRBV6-5	-	CASRGVGGRNTEAFF	TGTGCCAGCAGAGGGGTGGGGGGTCGGAACACTGAAGCTTTCTTT
TRBJ1-1	-	TRBV5-1	-	CASSLRVRGTEAFF	TGCGCCAGCAGCCTACGGGTCCGAGGGACTGAAGCTTTCTTT
TRBJ2-3	-	TRBV5-1	TRBD2	CASSLTSGGSDTQYF	TGCGCCAGCAGCTTGACTAGCGGGGGCTCAGATACGCAGTATTTT
TRBJ1-5	-	TRBV19	-	CASSIRAQPQHF	TGTGCCAGTAGTATACGGGCCCAGCCCCAGCATTTT
TRBJ1-2	once	TRBV12-3/TRBV12-4	-	CASSWSGDGYTF	TGTGCCAGCAGTTGGTCCGGGGATGGCTACACCTTC
TRBJ1-2	-	TRBV20-1	-	CSASKTWGDYGYTF	TGCAGTGCTAGTAAAACGTGGGGCGACTATGGCTACACCTTC
TRBJ1-1	-	TRBV5-4	-	CASRLDSYSTEAFF	TGTGCCAGCAGGCTGGACAGTTACAGCACTGAAGCTTTCTTT